The T cell receptor (beta chain) under discussion was sequenced for a study of cytomegalovirus exposure and HLA in healthy donors. Study-level points and caveats: A prior analysis recorded that most TCR beta V segments were productive about 87% or about 30% of the time. In a later analysis, parvovirus B19, influenza, CMV and Epstein-Barr virus appeared linked to several top co-occurrence clusters. The authors later found HLA-associated TCR beta chains more clonally expanded than equally common others.

This clone occurred a few times. Its matching antigen is unknown. The CDR3 has 16 residues. Germline loops: CDR1 SNHLY, CDR2 FYNNEI. V trimming: 5 bases; J trimming: 2 bases; junction bases outside the gene matches: 5. Primers: 60 Vbeta forward and 13 Jbeta reverse. The protocol was immunoSEQ multiplex PCR, while the TCRdb copy is restricted to in-frame clones and leaves out a portion. The table records roughly 120,000 clones, 79% of them present only once. Sequenced input: PBMCs. V and J are TRBV2 and TRBJ2-4; 11 bases line up with TRBD2. The receptor was isolated from a man aged 25-40 years in good health and CMV-seropositive. CDR3 in amino acids: CASSTLAGDTKNIQYF. For the CDR3, the DNA is TGTGCCAGCAGTACACTAGCGGGAGATACCAAAAACATTCAGTACTTC.